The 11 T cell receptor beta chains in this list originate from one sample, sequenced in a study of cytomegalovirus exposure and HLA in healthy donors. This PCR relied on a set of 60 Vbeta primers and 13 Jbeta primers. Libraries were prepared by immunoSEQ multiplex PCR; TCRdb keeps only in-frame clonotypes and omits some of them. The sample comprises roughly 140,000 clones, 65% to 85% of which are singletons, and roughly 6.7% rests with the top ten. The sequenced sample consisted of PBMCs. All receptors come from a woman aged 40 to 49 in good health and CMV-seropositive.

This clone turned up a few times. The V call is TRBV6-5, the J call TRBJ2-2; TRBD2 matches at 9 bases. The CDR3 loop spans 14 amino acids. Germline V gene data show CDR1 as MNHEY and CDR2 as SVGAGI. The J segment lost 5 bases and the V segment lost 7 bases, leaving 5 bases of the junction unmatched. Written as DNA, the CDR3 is TGTGCCAGCATAGCGGGGGATTGGACCGGGGAGCTGTTTTTT. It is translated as CASIAGDWTGELFF.

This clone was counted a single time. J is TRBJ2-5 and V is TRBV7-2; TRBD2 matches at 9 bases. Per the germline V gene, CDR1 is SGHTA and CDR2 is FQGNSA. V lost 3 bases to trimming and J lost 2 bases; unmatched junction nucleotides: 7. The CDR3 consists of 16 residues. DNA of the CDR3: TGTGCCAGCAGCTTCGCCCTGCTAGCGGGGCAAGAGACCCAGTACTTC. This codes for CASSFALLAGQETQYF.

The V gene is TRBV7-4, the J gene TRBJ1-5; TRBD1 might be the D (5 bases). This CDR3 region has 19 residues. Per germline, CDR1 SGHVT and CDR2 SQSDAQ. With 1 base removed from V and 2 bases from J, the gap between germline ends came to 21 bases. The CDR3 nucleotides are TGTGCCAGCAGCTTAGGTGCAGGGCCTAGGATGAATGGCAATCAGCCCCAGCATTTT. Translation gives CASSLGAGPRMNGNQPQHF.

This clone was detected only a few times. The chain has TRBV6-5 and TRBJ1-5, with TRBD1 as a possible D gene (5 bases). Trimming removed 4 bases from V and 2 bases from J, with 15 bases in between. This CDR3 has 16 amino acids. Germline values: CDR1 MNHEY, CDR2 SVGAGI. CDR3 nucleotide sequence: TGTGCCAGCAGTTCCCTGGGGCAGGCTGGCAATCAGCCCCAGCATTTT. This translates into CASSSLGQAGNQPQHF.

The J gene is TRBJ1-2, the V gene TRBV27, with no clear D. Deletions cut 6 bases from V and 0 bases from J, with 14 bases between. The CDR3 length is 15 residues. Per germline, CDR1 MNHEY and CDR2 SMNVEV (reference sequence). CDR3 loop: CASRALAVSNYGYTF. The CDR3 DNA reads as TGTGCCAGCAGGGCTCTGGCAGTTTCTAACTATGGCTACACCTTC.

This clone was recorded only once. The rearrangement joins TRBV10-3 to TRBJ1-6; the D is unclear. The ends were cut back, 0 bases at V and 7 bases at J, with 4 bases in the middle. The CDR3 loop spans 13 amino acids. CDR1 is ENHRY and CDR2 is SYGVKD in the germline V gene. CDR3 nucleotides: TGTGCCATCAGTGAGTCACAAAATTCACCCCTCCACTTT. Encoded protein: CAISESQNSPLHF.

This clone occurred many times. CDR3 sequence: CASSFLQGDEQFF. The CDR3 DNA reads as TGTGCCAGCAGTTTCCTACAGGGGGATGAGCAGTTCTTC. The chain couples TRBV6-6 to TRBJ2-1; 8 positions agree with TRBD1. The CDR3 consists of 13 residues. Trimming took 4 bases from V and 8 from J; bases not matched to a gene: 4. Per germline, CDR1 MNHNY and CDR2 SVGAGI (reference sequence).

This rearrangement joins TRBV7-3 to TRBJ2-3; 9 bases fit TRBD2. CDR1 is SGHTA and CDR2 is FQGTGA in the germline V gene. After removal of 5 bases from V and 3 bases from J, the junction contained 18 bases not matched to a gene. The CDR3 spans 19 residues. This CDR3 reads CASSPLGGGGASWTDTQYF. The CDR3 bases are TGTGCCAGCAGCCCACTTGGGGGCGGGGGGGCCTCGTGGACAGATACGCAGTATTTT.

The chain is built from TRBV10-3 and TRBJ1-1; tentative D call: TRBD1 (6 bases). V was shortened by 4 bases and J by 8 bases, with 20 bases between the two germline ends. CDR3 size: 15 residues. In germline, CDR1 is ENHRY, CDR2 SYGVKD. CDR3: CAISARTGISSEAFF. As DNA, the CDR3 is TGTGCCATCAGTGCAAGAACAGGGATAAGTTCCGAAGCTTTCTTT.

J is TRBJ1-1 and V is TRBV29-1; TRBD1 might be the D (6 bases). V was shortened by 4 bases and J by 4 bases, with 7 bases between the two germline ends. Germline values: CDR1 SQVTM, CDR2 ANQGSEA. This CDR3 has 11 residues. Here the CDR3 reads CSVVQGTEAFF. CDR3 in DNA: TGCAGCGTTGTACAGGGCACTGAAGCTTTCTTT.

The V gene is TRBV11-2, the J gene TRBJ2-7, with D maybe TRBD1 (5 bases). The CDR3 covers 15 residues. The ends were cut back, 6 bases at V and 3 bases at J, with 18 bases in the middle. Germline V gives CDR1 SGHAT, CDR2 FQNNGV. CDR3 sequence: CASRQWQGLNYEQYF. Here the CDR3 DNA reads TGTGCCAGCAGACAATGGCAGGGTTTAAACTACGAGCAGTACTTC.